This T cell receptor (beta chain) emerged from a study of blood T cell repertoires in COVID-19. Study overall: The samples span acute and convalescent COVID-19 from the United States, Italy and Spain. PBMCs, B-cell-depleted T cells, or T cells were the source of the cDNA or gDNA that made up the material.

Germline CDR1 ENHRY, CDR2 SYGVKD. The CDR3 is 14 amino acids. Trimming took 6 bases from V and 8 from J; bases not matched to a gene: 7. Authors' data handling: Nucleated cell counts were estimated from reference gene primer amplification. TCRdb's table, derived via immunoSEQ multiplex PCR, lists solely in-frame clones and lacks some. V, J and clone size are taken as reported in that table, and D and trimming were inferred from the DNA itself. The sample contains over 150,000 clones, roughly 90% of which appear only once. Seattle's cohort entered during active infection and was followed longitudinally.

The V and J genes are TRBV10-3 and TRBJ1-4; 9 nucleotides align to TRBD1. The sequence derives from a man aged 45 to 65 with COVID-19, enrolled during active disease. The specimen sequenced was peripheral blood. CDR3 protein: CAIRGTGQEEKLFF. CDR3 coding DNA: TGTGCCATCAGAGGGACAGGGCAGGAGGAAAAACTGTTTTTT.